This T cell receptor delta chain was sequenced for a study of gamma delta lymphoproliferative disorders and STAT genes. Broader study findings: Low-frequency NGS calls may be less specific, so public or private leukemic clones need confirmation.

The receptor sequences were amplified from genomic DNA of peripheral blood mononuclear cells. Controls were healthy adult blood donors matched for age and sex. TCRdb reanalyzed the multiplex PCR reads using CATT. The table includes just over 1,500 delta-chain clones, 2.5% to 3.5% detected once. This clone was seen a handful of times. Antigen unknown. The TCRdb record carries a much larger clone's protein, which differs from this DNA's translation at residue 13; a read error is the likely cause, and the protein listed here is the DNA translation. This receptor was identified in a human donor in good health. Sequencing was carried out using blood.

The CDR3 loop is CACDSLLGDTFRTADKLIF. In nucleotides, the CDR3 is TGTGCCTGTGACTCCTTACTGGGGGATACCTTTAGAACTGCCGATAAACTCATCTTT. The chain is built from TRDV2 and TRDJ1, with 12 nucleotides matching TRDD3. The J segment lost 3 bases and the V segment lost 3 bases, leaving 16 bases of the junction unmatched. Germline V lookup: CDR1 GEAIGNYY, CDR2 EKD. The CDR3 runs to 19 residues.